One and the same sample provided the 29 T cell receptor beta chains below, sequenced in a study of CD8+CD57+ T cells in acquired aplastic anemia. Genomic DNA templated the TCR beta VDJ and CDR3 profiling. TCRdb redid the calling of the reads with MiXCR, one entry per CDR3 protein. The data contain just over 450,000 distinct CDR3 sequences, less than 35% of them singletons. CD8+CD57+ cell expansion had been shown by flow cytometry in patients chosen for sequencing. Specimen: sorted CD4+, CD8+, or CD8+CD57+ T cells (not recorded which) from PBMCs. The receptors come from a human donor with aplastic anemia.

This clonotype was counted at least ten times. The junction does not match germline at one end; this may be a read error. This CDR3 is CASSLEAGGTYEQYF. In DNA form, the CDR3 reads TGTGCTAGCAGCTTAGAGGCGGGAGGGACCTACGAGCAGTACTTC. The V gene is TRBV7-7, the J gene TRBJ2-7; TRBD2 matches 9 bases. Per the germline V gene, CDR1 is SSHAT and CDR2 is FNYEAQ (reference sequence). The CDR3 extends over 15 amino acids.

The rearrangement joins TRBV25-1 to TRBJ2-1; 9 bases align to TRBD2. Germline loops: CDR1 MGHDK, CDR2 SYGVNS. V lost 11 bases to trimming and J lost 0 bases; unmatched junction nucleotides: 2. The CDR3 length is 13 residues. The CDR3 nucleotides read TGTGCCTGTAGCGGGAGCTCCTACAATGAGCAGTTCTTC. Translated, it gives CACSGSSYNEQFF.

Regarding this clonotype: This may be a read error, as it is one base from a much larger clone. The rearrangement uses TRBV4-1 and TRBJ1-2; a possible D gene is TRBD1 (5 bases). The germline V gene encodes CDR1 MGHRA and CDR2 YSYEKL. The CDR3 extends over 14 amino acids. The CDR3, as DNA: TGCGCCAGCAGCCAAGACAGGGCCTCATATGGCCACACCTTC. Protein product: CASSQDRASYGHTF.

The CDR3 is CASSTRDRGGSPYEQYF. The CDR3 nucleotides read TGTGCCAGCAGTACGCGGGACAGGGGAGGAAGCCCCTACGAGCAGTACTTC. The rearrangement links TRBV6-1 to TRBJ2-7; 10 bases align to TRBD1. This CDR3 has 17 residues. Germline CDR1 reads MNHNS; CDR2 reads SASEGT. Losses at the gene ends were 5 bases for V and 2 bases for J; bases not matched to a gene: 12.

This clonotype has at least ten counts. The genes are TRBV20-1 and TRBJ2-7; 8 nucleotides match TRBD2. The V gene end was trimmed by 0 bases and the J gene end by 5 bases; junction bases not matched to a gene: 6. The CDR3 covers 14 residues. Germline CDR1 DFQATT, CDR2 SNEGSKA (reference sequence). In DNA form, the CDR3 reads TGCAGTGCTAGAGAAGCGGGAGTTCCCGACGAGCAGTACTTC. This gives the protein CSAREAGVPDEQYF.

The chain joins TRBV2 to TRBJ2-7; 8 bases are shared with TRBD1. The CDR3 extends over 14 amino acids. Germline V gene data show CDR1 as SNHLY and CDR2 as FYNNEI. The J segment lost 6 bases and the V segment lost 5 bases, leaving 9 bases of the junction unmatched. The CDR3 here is CASSQGTGWAEQYF. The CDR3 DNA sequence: TGTGCCAGCAGTCAAGGGACAGGTTGGGCCGAGCAGTACTTC.

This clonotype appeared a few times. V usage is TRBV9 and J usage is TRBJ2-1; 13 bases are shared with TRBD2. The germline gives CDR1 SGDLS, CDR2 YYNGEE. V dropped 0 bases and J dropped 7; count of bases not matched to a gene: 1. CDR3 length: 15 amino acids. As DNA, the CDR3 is TGTGCCAGCAGCGTAGGGACTAGCGGGAGAAATGAGCAGTTCTTC. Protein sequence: CASSVGTSGRNEQFF.

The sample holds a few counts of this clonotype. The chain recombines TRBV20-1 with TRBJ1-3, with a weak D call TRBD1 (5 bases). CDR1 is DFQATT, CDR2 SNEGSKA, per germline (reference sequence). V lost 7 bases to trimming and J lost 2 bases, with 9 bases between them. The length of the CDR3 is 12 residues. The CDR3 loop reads CSVGGTGNTIYF. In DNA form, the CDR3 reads TGCAGTGTCGGGGGAACTGGAAACACCATATATTTT.

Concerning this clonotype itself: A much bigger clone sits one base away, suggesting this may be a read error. The CDR3 sequence is CASSVRSTGAFF. The CDR3 DNA reads TGTGCCAGCAGTGTAAGATCCACTGGAGCTTTCTTT. The chain couples TRBV7-9 to TRBJ1-1; D call uncertain. Germline CDR1 is SEHNR and CDR2 is FQNEAQ (reference sequence). The CDR3 loop spans 12 amino acids.

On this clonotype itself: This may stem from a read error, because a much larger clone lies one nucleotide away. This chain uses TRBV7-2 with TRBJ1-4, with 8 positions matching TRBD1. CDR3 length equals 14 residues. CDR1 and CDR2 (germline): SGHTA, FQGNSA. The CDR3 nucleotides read TGTGCCAGCACCCTCGGACAGGGTAGTGAAAAACTGGTTTTT. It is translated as CASTLGQGSEKLVF.

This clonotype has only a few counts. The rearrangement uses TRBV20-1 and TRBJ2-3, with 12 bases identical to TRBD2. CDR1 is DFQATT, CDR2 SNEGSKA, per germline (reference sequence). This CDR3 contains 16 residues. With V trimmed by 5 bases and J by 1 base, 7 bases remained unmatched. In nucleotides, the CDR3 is TGCAGTGCTTCTACACTAGCGGGAGGAGGCACAGATACGCAGTATTTT. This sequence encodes CSASTLAGGGTDTQYF.

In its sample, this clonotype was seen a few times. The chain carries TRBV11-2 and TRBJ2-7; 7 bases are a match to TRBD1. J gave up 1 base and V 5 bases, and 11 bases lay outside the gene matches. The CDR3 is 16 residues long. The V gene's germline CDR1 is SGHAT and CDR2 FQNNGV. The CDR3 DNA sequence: TGTGCCAGCAGCCGCGACCGGGACAGTGCATCCTACGAGCAGTACTTC. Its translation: CASSRDRDSASYEQYF.

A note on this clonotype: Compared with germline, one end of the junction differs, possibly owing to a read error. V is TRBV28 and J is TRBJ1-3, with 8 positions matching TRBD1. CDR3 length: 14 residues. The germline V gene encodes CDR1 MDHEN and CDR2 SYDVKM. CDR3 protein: CPSSPGGTGNTIYF. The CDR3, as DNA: TGTCCCAGCAGTCCAGGGGGCACAGGAAACACCATATATTTT.

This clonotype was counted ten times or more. CDR3 amino acids: CASSQVSGSANYGYTF. Written as DNA, the CDR3 is TGTGCCAGCAGCCAAGTTTCGGGGTCAGCTAACTATGGCTACACCTTC. This chain connects TRBV14 to TRBJ1-2; D remains unclear. Deletions cut 1 base from V and 0 bases from J, with 12 bases between. CDR3 length equals 16 residues. Per germline, CDR1 SGHDN and CDR2 FVKESK.

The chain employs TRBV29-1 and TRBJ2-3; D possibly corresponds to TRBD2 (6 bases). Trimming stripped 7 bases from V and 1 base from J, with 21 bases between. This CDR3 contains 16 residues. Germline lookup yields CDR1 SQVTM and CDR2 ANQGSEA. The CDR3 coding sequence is TGCAGCGCCGAGCGAGGACTAAACCGGGGCACAGATACGCAGTATTTT. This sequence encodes CSAERGLNRGTDTQYF.

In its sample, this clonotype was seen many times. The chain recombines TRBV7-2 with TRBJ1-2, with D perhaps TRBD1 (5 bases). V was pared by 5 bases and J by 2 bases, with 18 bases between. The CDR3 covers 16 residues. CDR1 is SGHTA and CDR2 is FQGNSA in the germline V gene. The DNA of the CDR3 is TGTGCCAGCAGCACCGCGCAGGGATTCTCCAACTATGGCTACACCTTC. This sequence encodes CASSTAQGFSNYGYTF.

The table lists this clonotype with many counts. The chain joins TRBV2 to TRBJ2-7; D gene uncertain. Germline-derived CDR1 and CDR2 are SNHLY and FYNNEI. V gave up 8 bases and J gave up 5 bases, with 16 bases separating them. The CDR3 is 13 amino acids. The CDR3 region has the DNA TGTGCCAGCCTCCGGGTTCGGGCCGACGAGCAGTACTTC. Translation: CASLRVRADEQYF.

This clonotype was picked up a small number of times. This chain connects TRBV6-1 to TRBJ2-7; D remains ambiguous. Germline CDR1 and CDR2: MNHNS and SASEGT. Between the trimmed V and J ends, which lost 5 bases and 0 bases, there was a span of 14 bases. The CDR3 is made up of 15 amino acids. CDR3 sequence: CASSMITPHSYEQYF. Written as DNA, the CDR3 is TGTGCCAGCAGTATGATAACTCCCCACTCCTACGAGCAGTACTTC.

CDR3 loop: CASSQTASPDTQYF. CDR3 bases: TGTGCCAGCAGCCAAACAGCTAGTCCCGATACGCAGTATTTT. The chain combines TRBV3-1 with TRBJ2-3; D remains unclear. Germline-derived CDR1 and CDR2 are LGHDT and YNNKEL (reference sequence). The V end lost 2 bases, the J end lost 6 bases, and 12 bases lay between the germline ends. This CDR3 region has 14 residues.

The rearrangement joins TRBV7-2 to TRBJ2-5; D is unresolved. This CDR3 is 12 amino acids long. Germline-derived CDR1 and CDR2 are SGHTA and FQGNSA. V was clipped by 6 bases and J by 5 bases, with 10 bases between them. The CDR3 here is CASSFNFETQYF. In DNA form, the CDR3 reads TGTGCCAGCAGTTTTAATTTTGAGACCCAGTACTTC.

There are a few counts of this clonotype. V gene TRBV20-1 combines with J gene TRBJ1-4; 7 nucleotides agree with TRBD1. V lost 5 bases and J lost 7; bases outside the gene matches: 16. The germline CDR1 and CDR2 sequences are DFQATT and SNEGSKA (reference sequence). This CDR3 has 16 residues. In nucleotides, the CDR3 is TGCAGTGCTCGACAGGGCGTCTCGGTCGGAGGTGAAAAACTGTTTTTT. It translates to CSARQGVSVGGEKLFF.

The CDR3 region is CASCLTTPSTDTQYF. CDR3 coding DNA: TGCGCCAGCTGCCTGACCACGCCTAGCACAGATACGCAGTATTTT. The gene calls are TRBV5-1 and TRBJ2-3; D uncertain. Trimming removed 7 bases at V and 0 bases at J, with 15 bases between. This CDR3 spans 15 amino acids. Germline V gene data show CDR1 as SGHRS and CDR2 as YFSETQ.

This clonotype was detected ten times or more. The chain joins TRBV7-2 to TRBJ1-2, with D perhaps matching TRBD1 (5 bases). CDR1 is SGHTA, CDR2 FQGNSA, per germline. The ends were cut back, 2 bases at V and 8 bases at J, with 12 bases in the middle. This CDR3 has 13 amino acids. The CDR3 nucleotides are TGTGCCAGCAGCTTATCTTTGGGGGACGGCTACACCTTC. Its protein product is CASSLSLGDGYTF.

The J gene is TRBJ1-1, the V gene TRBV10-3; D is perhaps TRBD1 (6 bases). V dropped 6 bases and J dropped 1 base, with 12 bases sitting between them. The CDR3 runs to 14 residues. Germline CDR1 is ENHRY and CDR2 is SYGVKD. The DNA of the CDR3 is TGTGCCATCAGCTCGGACAGTTCGAACACTGAAGCTTTCTTT. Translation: CAISSDSSNTEAFF.

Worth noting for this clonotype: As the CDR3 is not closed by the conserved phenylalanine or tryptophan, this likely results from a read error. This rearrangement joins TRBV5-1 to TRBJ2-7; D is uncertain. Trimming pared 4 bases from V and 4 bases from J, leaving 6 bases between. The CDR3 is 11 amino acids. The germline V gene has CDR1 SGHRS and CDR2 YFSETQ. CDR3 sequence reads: CASSLNYEQYL. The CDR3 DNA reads TGCGCCAGCAGCCTAAATTACGAGCAGTACCTC.

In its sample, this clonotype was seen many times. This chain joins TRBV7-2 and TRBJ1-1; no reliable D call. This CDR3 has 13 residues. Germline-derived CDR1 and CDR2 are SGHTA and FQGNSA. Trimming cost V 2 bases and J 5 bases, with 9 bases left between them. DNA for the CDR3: TGTGCCAGCAGCTTATGGGGTATGACTGAAGCTTTCTTT. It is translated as CASSLWGMTEAFF.

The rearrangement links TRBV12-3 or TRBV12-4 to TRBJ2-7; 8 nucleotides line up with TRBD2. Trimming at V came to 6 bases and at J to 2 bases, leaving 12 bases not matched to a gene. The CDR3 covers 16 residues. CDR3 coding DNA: TGTGCCAGCAGCCGGACGACTAGCGCAACCCCCTACGAGCAGTACTTC. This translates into CASSRTTSATPYEQYF.

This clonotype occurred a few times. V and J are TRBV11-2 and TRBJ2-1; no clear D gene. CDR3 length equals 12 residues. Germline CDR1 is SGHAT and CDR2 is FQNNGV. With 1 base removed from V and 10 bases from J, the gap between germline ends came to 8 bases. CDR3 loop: CASSLGSVEQFF. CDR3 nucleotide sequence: TGTGCCAGCAGCTTAGGATCCGTGGAGCAGTTCTTC.

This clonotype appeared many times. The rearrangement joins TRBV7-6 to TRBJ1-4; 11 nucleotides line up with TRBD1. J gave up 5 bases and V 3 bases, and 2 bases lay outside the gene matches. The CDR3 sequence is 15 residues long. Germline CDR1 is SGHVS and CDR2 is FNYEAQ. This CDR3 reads CASSLDRGLNEKLFF. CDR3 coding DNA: TGTGCCAGCAGCTTGGACAGGGGGCTGAATGAAAAACTGTTTTTT.